Included here is one T cell receptor beta chain sequence, with context. Its target is unknown. Blood CD8+ and CD4+ T cells underwent high-throughput TCR beta sequencing. Negative isolation yielded CD8+ and CD4+ T cells; FACS enriched TEMRA cells. RNA in amounts of roughly 0.5 to 1 ug was reverse transcribed with random hexamers. Across 54 Vbeta and 13 Jbeta, TCR beta CDR3 was amplified with immunoSEQ multiplex PCR. TCRdb redid the calling of the immunoSEQ multiplex PCR reads with MiXCR, one entry per CDR3 protein. This repertoire shows under 200,000 distinct CDR3 sequences, roughly 90% found once; its top ten account for approximately 0.09%. The germline CDR1 and CDR2 sequences are MNHNY and SVGAGI (reference sequence). V lost 7 bases and J 5 bases, leaving 23 bases between the germline ends. This CDR3 contains 16 residues. This entry is derived from a study of CD8 T cells in Susac syndrome. Study conclusions and caveats: The authors acknowledged that the study's TCR sequencing and HLA analysis involved relatively few individuals.

What was sequenced was CD4+ T cells from PBMCs. This receptor was taken from a human donor with Susac syndrome. V usage is TRBV6-6 and J usage is TRBJ1-2, with a possible D match to TRBD1 (5 bases). CDR3 nucleotide sequence: TGTGCCAGCAAGCTCACGACTTCAGGGTTCGATTATGGCTACACCTTC. Translated: CASKLTTSGFDYGYTF.